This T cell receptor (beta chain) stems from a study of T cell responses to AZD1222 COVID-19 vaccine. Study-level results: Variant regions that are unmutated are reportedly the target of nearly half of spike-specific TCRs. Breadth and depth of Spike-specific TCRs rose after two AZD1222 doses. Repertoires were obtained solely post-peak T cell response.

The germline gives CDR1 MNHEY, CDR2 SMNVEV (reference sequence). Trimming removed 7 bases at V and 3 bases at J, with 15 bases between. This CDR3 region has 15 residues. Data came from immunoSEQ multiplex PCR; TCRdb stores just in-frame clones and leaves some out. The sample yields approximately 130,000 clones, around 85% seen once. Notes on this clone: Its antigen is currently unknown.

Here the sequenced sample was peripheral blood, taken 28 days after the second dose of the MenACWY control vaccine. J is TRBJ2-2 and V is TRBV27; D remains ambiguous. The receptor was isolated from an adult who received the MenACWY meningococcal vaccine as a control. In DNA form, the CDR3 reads TGTGCCAGCAAACGGGTCCAAGCCGACACCGGGGAGCTGTTTTTT. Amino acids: CASKRVQADTGELFF.